These 22 T cell receptor beta chains originate from one sample sequenced in a study of cytomegalovirus exposure and HLA in healthy donors. In the PCR, 60 Vbeta and 13 Jbeta primers were used. Sequenced by immunoSEQ multiplex PCR; TCRdb stores in-frame clones only, minus some. The data contain 58,000 or so clones, roughly 73% of them singletons. The sample consisted of PBMCs. The receptors were sampled from a woman in her thirties or forties in good health and CMV-seropositive.

This clone was seen a handful of times. The V call is TRBV6-6, the J call TRBJ1-1; D call uncertain. The CDR3 totals 13 residues. Trimming took 7 bases from V and 0 from J, leaving 9 bases between them. Germline assignment: CDR1 MNHNY and CDR2 SVGAGI (reference sequence). CDR3 DNA sequence: TGTGCCAGCACCGGTGAGATGAACACTGAAGCTTTCTTT. Translated, it gives CASTGEMNTEAFF.

The rearrangement uses TRBV6-1 and TRBJ1-2; possible D gene TRBD1, 5 bases. Between the trimmed V and J ends, which lost 6 bases and 7 bases, there was a span of 15 bases. Germline lookup yields CDR1 MNHNS and CDR2 SASEGT. The CDR3 spans 13 residues. Here the CDR3 reads CASSQTVGGGYTF. DNA of the CDR3: TGTGCCAGCAGCCAGACAGTGGGCGGTGGCTACACCTTC.

The chain joins TRBV12-5 to TRBJ2-7; possibly TRBD2 for D (6 bases). This CDR3 comprises 14 residues. V lost 6 bases to trimming and J lost 0 bases, with 12 bases between them. Looked up from germline, CDR1 is LGHNT and CDR2 is FRNRAP. DNA for the CDR3: TGTGCTAGTGGGGCGGGGAGTGACTCCTACGAGCAGTACTTC. This encodes CASGAGSDSYEQYF.

The chain is built from TRBV4-3 and TRBJ2-6; D might be TRBD1 (6 bases). The germline CDR1 and CDR2 sequences are LGHNA and YSLEER. The CDR3 extends over 17 amino acids. V dropped 0 bases and J dropped 0 bases, with 9 bases sitting between them. The CDR3 is CASSQEGTSSGANVLTF. CDR3 nucleotide sequence: TGCGCCAGCAGCCAAGAAGGGACATCCTCTGGGGCCAACGTCCTGACTTTC.

This clone occurred a few times. V usage is TRBV7-9 and J usage is TRBJ2-7; D gene unclear. The germline V and J ends were trimmed by 0 bases and 2 bases, with 8 bases remaining between them. CDR1 is SEHNR and CDR2 is FQNEAQ in the germline V gene (reference sequence). The CDR3 contains 14 residues. CDR3 bases: TGTGCCAGCAGCTTAGCGGGCAGACCCTACGAGCAGTACTTC. Translation: CASSLAGRPYEQYF.

This clone was detected only once. J is TRBJ1-5 and V is TRBV6-5; no clear D. CDR1 and CDR2 from the germline V gene are MNHEY and SVGAGI. The CDR3 runs 14 residues. Deletions cut 0 bases from V and 5 bases from J, with 8 bases between. The CDR3 region is CASSYSIGDQPQHF. Written as DNA, the CDR3 is TGTGCCAGCAGTTACTCTATCGGGGATCAGCCCCAGCATTTT.

The genes are TRBV27 and TRBJ1-1; 7 positions agree with TRBD1. The CDR3 covers 14 residues. Per germline, CDR1 MNHEY and CDR2 SMNVEV (reference sequence). V shed 5 bases, J shed 1 base, and the junction held 4 bases outside the gene matches. The CDR3, as DNA: TGTGCCAGCAGTACCTACAGGGGGAACACTGAAGCTTTCTTT. It is translated as CASSTYRGNTEAFF.

This CDR3 reads CTSSQWKTSGVLLVAYEQYF. In nucleotides, the CDR3 is TGCACCAGCAGCCAATGGAAGACTAGCGGGGTTCTCCTAGTCGCCTACGAGCAGTACTTC. V and J are TRBV1 and TRBJ2-7; the table's TRBD2 call for D was not verified on the DNA. TRBV1 is a pseudogene locus. The CDR3 consists of 20 residues.

The chain is built from TRBV4-2 and TRBJ1-1; TRBD1 matches at 8 bases. The CDR3 has 17 amino acids. The germline gives CDR1 LGHNA, CDR2 YNFKEQ. After removal of 0 bases from V and 4 bases from J, the junction contained 10 bases not matched to a gene. The CDR3 DNA reads TGTGCCAGCAGCCAAGATCTCGGAGGACAGGGACCCACTGAAGCTTTCTTT. The encoded protein is CASSQDLGGQGPTEAFF.

The rearrangement joins TRBV7-2 to TRBJ1-6; 7 bases line up with TRBD1. The CDR3 totals 16 residues. With V trimmed by 3 bases and J by 1 base, 3 bases remained unmatched. Germline V gene lookup returns CDR1 SGHTA and CDR2 FQGNSA. CDR3 protein: CASSFRQGSYNSPLHF. Here the CDR3 DNA reads TGTGCCAGCAGCTTCCGACAGGGTTCCTATAATTCACCCCTCCACTTT.

This clone is medium-sized in the sample. This chain links TRBV5-6 with TRBJ1-5; TRBD1 matches 11 bases. The CDR3 totals 16 residues. Per germline, CDR1 SGHDT and CDR2 YYEEEE. Trimming removed 2 bases from V and 7 bases from J; junction bases left unmatched: 8. The CDR3 DNA reads as TGTGCCAGCAGCTTAAGGACAGGGGGCGGAAGCCAGCCCCAGCATTTT. This encodes CASSLRTGGGSQPQHF.

This clone was counted a few times. The J gene is TRBJ2-1, the V gene TRBV7-3; 11 positions agree with TRBD2. CDR3 length equals 15 residues. Germline V gene lookup returns CDR1 SGHTA and CDR2 FQGTGA. V was pared by 5 bases and J by 4 bases, with 4 bases of the junction left unmatched. The CDR3 loop reads CASSRLAGGYNEQFF. The CDR3 region has the DNA TGTGCCAGCAGCCGCTTAGCGGGGGGGTACAATGAGCAGTTCTTC.

The chain's CDR3 is CASRLQGANNQPQHF. CDR3 in DNA: TGTGCCAGTAGGTTGCAGGGGGCTAATAATCAGCCCCAGCATTTT. The chain is built from TRBV19 and TRBJ1-5; TRBD1 matches 8 bases. This CDR3 spans 15 amino acids. The germline V gene has CDR1 LNHDA and CDR2 SQIVND (reference sequence). V lost 6 bases and J lost 4; bases outside the gene matches: 8.

This clone was seen just once. This chain links TRBV7-8 with TRBJ2-7; D is unclear. The germline gives CDR1 SGHVS, CDR2 FQNEAQ. V gave up 5 bases and J gave up 9 bases, with 11 bases separating them. The CDR3 runs to 11 residues. This CDR3 is CASSLGLGQYF. Written as DNA, the CDR3 is TGTGCCAGCAGCCTGGGCTTGGGGCAGTACTTC.

This clone was observed a few times. The V gene is TRBV5-1, the J gene TRBJ1-1; no clear D. Trimming cost V 0 bases and J 6 bases, with 6 bases left between them. This CDR3 is built from 12 residues. Germline lookup yields CDR1 SGHRS and CDR2 YFSETQ. The chain's CDR3 is CASSLGHSEAFF. CDR3 bases: TGCGCCAGCAGCTTGGGCCACTCTGAAGCTTTCTTT.

CDR3 sequence: CASSPGTGTRGTGELFF. The CDR3 DNA reads as TGTGCCAGCAGCCCTGGTACCGGGACAAGGGGAACCGGGGAGCTGTTTTTT. The rearrangement links TRBV7-9 to TRBJ2-2; a weak D match, TRBD1 (6 bases). The germline V gene encodes CDR1 SEHNR and CDR2 FQNEAQ (reference sequence). This CDR3 has 17 amino acids. Trimming shortened V by 5 bases and J by 5 bases, and 21 bases separated the two germline ends.

V gene TRBV18 combines with J gene TRBJ2-3; D is perhaps TRBD2 (5 bases). V lost 2 bases and J lost 4, with 13 bases in between. Per germline, CDR1 KGHSH and CDR2 LQKENI. This CDR3 spans 15 amino acids. The CDR3 DNA follows: TGTGCCAGCTCACCAAGTGGCGGAGCGGCAGATACGCAGTATTTT. The encoded protein is CASSPSGGAADTQYF.

This clone came up once. V usage is TRBV6-6 and J usage is TRBJ2-7; unclear D gene. V was clipped by 5 bases and J by 0 bases, with 14 bases between them. Germline V gene data show CDR1 as MNHNY and CDR2 as SVGAGI (reference sequence). The length of the CDR3 is 15 residues. The CDR3 DNA sequence: TGTGCCAGCAGTCCTCGCAGCGTGAGCTCCTACGAGCAGTACTTC. It is translated as CASSPRSVSSYEQYF.

The V and J genes are TRBV7-3 and TRBJ2-7; a possible D gene is TRBD1 (5 bases). Trimming cost V 2 bases and J 3 bases, with 8 bases left between them. This CDR3 is 13 amino acids long. Per the germline V gene, CDR1 is SGHTA and CDR2 is FQGTGA. The CDR3 DNA follows: TGTGCCAGCAGCTTAGATCAGGGCTACGAGCAGTACTTC. It codes for CASSLDQGYEQYF.

The count of this clone is one. The chain is built from TRBV6-5 and TRBJ1-1, with D perhaps matching TRBD1 (6 bases). This CDR3 has 14 residues. Germline assignment: CDR1 MNHEY and CDR2 SVGAGI. V gave up 6 bases and J gave up 5 bases, with 16 bases separating them. CDR3 loop: CASSGTGKGTEAFF. The CDR3 DNA follows: TGTGCCAGCAGCGGCACAGGGAAGGGGACTGAAGCTTTCTTT.

The rearrangement joins TRBV23-1 to TRBJ1-1, with D tentatively TRBD1 (5 bases). TRBV23-1 carries the ORF label, with uncertain function. This CDR3 spans 15 amino acids. V lost 4 bases and J lost 0, with 12 bases in between. CDR3 bases: TGCGCCAGCAGTCTGGCGGACAATATGAACACTGAAGCTTTCTTT. Residues: CASSLADNMNTEAFF.

This clone was seen a few times. The chain recombines TRBV10-3 with TRBJ2-4, with D possibly matching TRBD2 (6 bases). CDR3 size: 19 residues. V was trimmed by 0 bases and J by 0 bases, leaving 18 bases between them. Germline V lookup: CDR1 ENHRY, CDR2 SYGVKD. The chain's CDR3 is CAISESRQGGGQAKNIQYF. Here the CDR3 DNA reads TGTGCCATCAGTGAGTCGCGCCAGGGAGGCGGACAAGCCAAAAACATTCAGTACTTC.